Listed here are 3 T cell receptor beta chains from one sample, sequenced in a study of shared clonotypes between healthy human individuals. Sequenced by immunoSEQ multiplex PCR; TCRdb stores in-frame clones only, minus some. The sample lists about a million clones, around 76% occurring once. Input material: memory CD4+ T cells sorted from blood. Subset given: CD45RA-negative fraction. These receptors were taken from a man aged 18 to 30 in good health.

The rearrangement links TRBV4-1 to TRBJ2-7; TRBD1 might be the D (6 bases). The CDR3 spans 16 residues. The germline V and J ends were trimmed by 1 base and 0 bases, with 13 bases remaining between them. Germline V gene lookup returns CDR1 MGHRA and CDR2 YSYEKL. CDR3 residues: CASSQGLTGNSYEQYF. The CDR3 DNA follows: TGCGCCAGCAGCCAAGGCCTCACAGGGAACTCCTACGAGCAGTACTTC.

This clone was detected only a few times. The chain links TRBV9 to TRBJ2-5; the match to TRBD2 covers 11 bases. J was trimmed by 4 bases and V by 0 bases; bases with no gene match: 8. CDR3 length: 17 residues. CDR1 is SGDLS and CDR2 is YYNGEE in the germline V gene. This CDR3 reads CASSVGVSGRGRETQYF. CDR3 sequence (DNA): TGTGCCAGCAGCGTAGGGGTTAGCGGGAGGGGGAGAGAGACCCAGTACTTC.

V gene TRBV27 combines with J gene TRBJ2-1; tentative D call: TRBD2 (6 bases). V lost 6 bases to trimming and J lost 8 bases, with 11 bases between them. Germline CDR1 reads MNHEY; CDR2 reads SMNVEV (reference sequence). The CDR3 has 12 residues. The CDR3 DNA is TGTGCCAGCAGGGTTTCGGGGGATGAGCAGTTCTTC. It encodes CASRVSGDEQFF.